One and the same sample provided the 15 T cell receptor beta chains below, sequenced in a study of neoadjuvant anti-PD-1 for oral cavity cancer. Produced via immunoSEQ multiplex PCR; TCRdb's table is partial and in-frame only. The sample holds about 13,000 clones; about 70% are singletons and the top ten take roughly 3%. Sequenced here: PBMCs, sampled before nivolumab (anti-PD-1) treatment. The origin of the receptors is a person between 40 and 85 years old with oral cavity squamous cell carcinoma.

The sample holds one count of this clone. The V gene is TRBV11-2, the J gene TRBJ2-7, with D tentatively TRBD1 or TRBD2 (6 bases each). The germline V gene has CDR1 SGHAT and CDR2 FQNNGV. The CDR3 sequence is 16 residues long. Deletions cut 8 bases from V and 1 base from J, with 21 bases between. The CDR3 loop reads CASSYGGRPSSYEQYF. The CDR3 DNA reads as TGTGCCAGCTCCTACGGGGGCCGACCGTCATCCTACGAGCAGTACTTC. Complete variable domain (other parts from reference TRBV11-2 and TRBJ2-7): EAGVAQSPRYKIIEKRQSVAFWCNPISGHATLYWYQQILGQGPKLLIQFQNNGVVDDSQLPKDRFSAERLKGVDSTLKIQPAKLEDSAVYLCASSYGGRPSSYEQYFGPGTRLTVT.

The chain carries TRBV11-2 and TRBJ1-2, with 7 bases matching TRBD1. Germline lookup yields CDR1 SGHAT and CDR2 FQNNGV. The junction had 8 bases not matched to a gene; V was cut back by 4 bases and J by 0 bases. The length of the CDR3 is 16 residues. DNA for the CDR3: TGTGCCAGCAGCTCATACAGGGGCAGAGCTAACTATGGCTACACCTTC. Translated: CASSSYRGRANYGYTF. The whole variable domain, remainder taken from reference TRBV11-2 and TRBJ1-2, is EAGVAQSPRYKIIEKRQSVAFWCNPISGHATLYWYQQILGQGPKLLIQFQNNGVVDDSQLPKDRFSAERLKGVDSTLKIQPAKLEDSAVYLCASSSYRGRANYGYTFGSGTRLTVV.

The chain is built from TRBV7-6 and TRBJ1-3; D possibly corresponds to TRBD1 (6 bases). Germline CDR1 reads SGHVS; CDR2 reads FNYEAQ. The CDR3 length is 15 residues. Trimming stripped 5 bases from V and 0 bases from J, with 11 bases between. CDR3 sequence (DNA): TGTGCCAGCAGCCTTCAGACAGGCTCTGGAAACACCATATATTTT. This codes for CASSLQTGSGNTIYF.

This chain joins TRBV2 and TRBJ2-2; a possible D gene is TRBD1 (6 bases). The CDR3 is 16 residues long. The germline gives CDR1 SNHLY, CDR2 FYNNEI. V lost 5 bases and J 3 bases, leaving 16 bases between the germline ends. The CDR3 reads CASSFGLQGHTGELFF. The DNA for the CDR3 is TGTGCCAGCAGTTTCGGGTTGCAGGGGCACACCGGGGAGCTGTTTTTT.

The chain is built from TRBV13 and TRBJ2-3; tentative D call: TRBD2 (5 bases). Germline-derived CDR1 and CDR2 are PRHDT and FYEKMQ (reference sequence). The ends were cut back, 3 bases at V and 2 bases at J, with 18 bases in the middle. This CDR3 is 17 amino acids long. The CDR3 reads CASSLRPSGTFTDTQYF. In DNA, the CDR3 is TGTGCCAGCAGCTTGAGACCAAGCGGCACCTTCACAGATACGCAGTATTTT. Full variable domain (outside the CDR3, taken from reference TRBV13 and TRBJ2-3): AAGVIQSPRHLIKEKRETATLKCYPIPRHDTVYWYQQGPGQDPQFLISFYEKMQSDKGSIPDRFSAQQFSDYHSELNMSSLELGDSALYFCASSLRPSGTFTDTQYFGPGTRLTVL.

This chain uses TRBV4-2 with TRBJ2-7; 11 positions match TRBD1. Germline CDR1 and CDR2: LGHNA and YNFKEQ. The J segment lost 2 bases and the V segment lost 2 bases, leaving 11 bases of the junction unmatched. The CDR3 runs 18 residues. The CDR3 here is CASSQLLDRGRETYEQYF. Written as DNA, the CDR3 is TGTGCCAGCAGCCAACTATTGGACAGGGGGCGCGAAACCTACGAGCAGTACTTC.

The rearrangement links TRBV5-1 to TRBJ2-5, with a weak D call TRBD1 (6 bases). The ends were cut back, 1 base at V and 5 bases at J, with 15 bases in the middle. This CDR3 has 15 amino acids. Germline assignment: CDR1 SGHRS and CDR2 YFSETQ. DNA for the CDR3: TGCGCCAGCAGCTTGCTGGGGGCCACGGCGGAGACCCAGTACTTC. The encoded protein is CASSLLGATAETQYF.

This chain links TRBV4-2 with TRBJ1-1; the match to TRBD1 covers 7 bases. Per the germline V gene, CDR1 is LGHNA and CDR2 is YNFKEQ. The CDR3 consists of 12 residues. V dropped 3 bases and J dropped 8; count of bases not matched to a gene: 3. This CDR3 is CASSHRGGEAFF. The CDR3 DNA reads as TGTGCCAGCAGCCATAGAGGGGGCGAAGCTTTCTTT.

This clone was seen just once. This chain joins TRBV5-1 and TRBJ2-7, with TRBD2 matching 11 bases. Trimming at V came to 3 bases and at J to 2 bases, leaving 7 bases not matched to a gene. The CDR3 consists of 16 residues. Germline V gives CDR1 SGHRS, CDR2 YFSETQ. CDR3 in DNA: TGCGCCAGCAGCTCTGCGACTAGCGGGAACACCTACGAGCAGTACTTC. It is translated as CASSSATSGNTYEQYF.

This chain joins TRBV30 and TRBJ2-1; D call uncertain. CDR3 length equals 17 residues. V dropped 2 bases and J dropped 0 bases, with 17 bases sitting between them. Germline V lookup: CDR1 GTSNPN, CDR2 SVGIG (reference sequence). In nucleotides, the CDR3 is TGTGCCTGGAGTATATTCCGGGCCAGGAGCTCCTACAATGAGCAGTTCTTC. Its protein is CAWSIFRARSSYNEQFF.

The chain carries TRBV15 and TRBJ1-2, with 7 bases lining up with TRBD1. Germline V gives CDR1 LNHNV, CDR2 YYDKDF (reference sequence). CDR3 length: 16 amino acids. After removal of 1 base from V and 8 bases from J, the junction contained 13 bases not matched to a gene. The CDR3 reads CATSRGRGQSTLGYTF. For the CDR3, the DNA is TGTGCCACCAGCAGAGGCCGGGGACAGAGCACCCTCGGCTACACCTTC.

The genes are TRBV7-2 and TRBJ1-5; 9 bases fit TRBD1. This CDR3 comprises 15 residues. The germline V gene encodes CDR1 SGHTA and CDR2 FQGNSA. The junction had 7 bases not matched to a gene; V was cut back by 3 bases and J by 7 bases. CDR3 loop: CASSFTQGASQPQHF. The CDR3 bases are TGTGCCAGCAGCTTTACACAGGGGGCCAGCCAGCCCCAGCATTTT. Complete variable domain (other parts from reference TRBV7-2 and TRBJ1-5): GAGVSQSPSNKVTEKGKDVELRCDPISGHTALYWYRQSLGQGLEFLIYFQGNSAPDKSGLPSDRFSAERTGGSVSTLTIQRTQQEDSAVYLCASSFTQGASQPQHFGDGTRLSIL.

The chain employs TRBV11-3 and TRBJ1-1; the D gene is possibly TRBD1 (5 bases). The germline gives CDR1 SGHNT, CDR2 YENEEA. V shed 1 base and J shed 5 bases, with 11 bases lying between them. This CDR3 spans 14 amino acids. Written as DNA, the CDR3 is TGTGCCAGCAGCTTAGGGGGGGTGAGGACTGAAGCTTTCTTT. It specifies CASSLGGVRTEAFF.

The chain carries TRBV5-1 and TRBJ2-5; D could derive from TRBD1 or TRBD2 (5 bases each). The CDR3 is made up of 12 amino acids. Trimming left V 0 bases short and J 5 bases short, with 5 bases between. Per the germline V gene, CDR1 is SGHRS and CDR2 is YFSETQ. The CDR3 reads CASSLGDETQYF. CDR3 DNA: TGCGCCAGCAGCTTGGGGGACGAGACCCAGTACTTC.

This chain connects TRBV6-1 to TRBJ2-2; TRBD2 might be the D (6 bases). The CDR3 sequence is 15 residues long. Germline CDR1 MNHNS, CDR2 SASEGT. V dropped 6 bases and J dropped 1 base, with 12 bases sitting between them. CDR3 nucleotides: TGTGCCAGCAGGGACCGGCGGGGGAACACCGGGGAGCTGTTTTTT. Its protein product is CASRDRRGNTGELFF.